This TCR beta chain was recorded in a study of blood T cell repertoires in COVID-19. Authors' data handling: Amplification of reference gene primers provided the estimated nucleated cell counts. Only in-frame clones appear in the TCRdb table, and some are missing; sequencing was by immunoSEQ multiplex PCR. That table supplies the V and J calls and clone size; D and trimming were determined from the DNA. The sample records 250,000 to 300,000 clones, 70% to 90% being singletons. The origin of this receptor is a man younger than 30 with active or convalescent COVID-19. Source material: peripheral blood.

CDR3 DNA sequence: TGTGCCAGCAGCGAAGCAGGGTACCAAGAGACCCAGTACTTC. Its translation: CASSEAGYQETQYF. The chain uses TRBV11-3 and TRBJ2-5; the D gene is possibly TRBD1 (5 bases). The CDR3 has 14 residues. The V gene lost 5 bases and the J gene lost 0 bases, with 10 bases spanning the gap. Germline assignment: CDR1 SGHNT and CDR2 YENEEA.